Presented here are 21 T cell receptor beta chains from one specimen sequenced in a study of shared clonotypes between healthy human individuals. The table came from immunoSEQ multiplex PCR; TCRdb's copy has only in-frame clones and leaves some out. The table shows about 640,000 clones, with around 72% occurring only once. The sample taken for sequencing was memory CD4+ T cells sorted from blood. Subset here: CD45RA-negative fraction. The receptors were sampled from a woman between 25 and 40 years old in good health.

The chain joins TRBV2 to TRBJ2-6; D is uncertain. V was pared by 7 bases and J by 5 bases, with 9 bases between. The CDR3 spans 13 residues. Germline V gene sequence: CDR1 SNHLY, CDR2 FYNNEI. The CDR3 DNA reads TGTGCCAGCAAGGGCATCTGGGCCAACGTCCTGACTTTC. Residues: CASKGIWANVLTF.

The chain joins TRBV28 to TRBJ2-7, with D perhaps matching TRBD1 (6 bases). The V gene's germline CDR1 is MDHEN and CDR2 SYDVKM. V was trimmed by 7 bases and J by 4 bases, leaving 14 bases between them. CDR3 size: 13 residues. CDR3 sequence reads: CASTMYRDYEQYF. CDR3 DNA: TGTGCCAGCACCATGTACAGGGATTACGAGCAGTACTTC.

The CDR3 DNA is TGTGCCAGCAGTTTCTGGGGGCTTAATGAAAAACTGTTTTTT. Its protein is CASSFWGLNEKLFF. The gene calls are TRBV27 and TRBJ1-4; possible D gene TRBD1, 6 bases. Germline assignment: CDR1 MNHEY and CDR2 SMNVEV (reference sequence). This CDR3 spans 14 amino acids. V lost 3 bases to trimming and J lost 4 bases, with 9 bases between them.

The gene calls are TRBV5-1 and TRBJ2-7; D gene ambiguous. V was pared by 0 bases and J by 0 bases, with 7 bases between. This CDR3 region has 14 residues. Germline assignment: CDR1 SGHRS and CDR2 YFSETQ. CDR3 region: CASSLGPGSYEQYF. DNA for the CDR3: TGCGCCAGCAGCTTGGGTCCAGGCTCCTACGAGCAGTACTTC.

This chain links TRBV28 with TRBJ1-1; D gene uncertain. The CDR3 consists of 15 residues. The V end lost 10 bases, the J end lost 0 bases, and 18 bases lay between the germline ends. The germline V gene has CDR1 MDHEN and CDR2 SYDVKM. The CDR3 sequence is CATLVPGSLNTEAFF. For the CDR3, the DNA is TGTGCCACCCTGGTACCGGGCAGCTTGAACACTGAAGCTTTCTTT. Full variable domain (remainder filled in from reference TRBV28 and TRBJ1-1): DVKVTQSSRYLVKRTGEKVFLECVQDMDHENMFWYRQDPGLGLRLIYFSYDVKMKEKGDIPEGYSVSREKKERFSLILESASTNQTSMYLCATLVPGSLNTEAFFGQGTRLTVV.

This clone has a single count. V is TRBV5-1 and J is TRBJ1-3; no clear D gene. The V gene's germline CDR1 is SGHRS and CDR2 YFSETQ. The CDR3 totals 14 residues. Trimming removed 5 bases from V and 0 bases from J, with 9 bases in between. The CDR3 loop reads CASRYSTSGNTIYF. The CDR3 region has the DNA TGCGCCAGCAGGTACTCGACCTCTGGAAACACCATATATTTT.

The V and J genes are TRBV5-1 and TRBJ2-5; 11 positions match TRBD1. V trimming: 4 bases; J trimming: 5 bases; junction bases outside the gene matches: 10. Germline-derived CDR1 and CDR2 are SGHRS and YFSETQ. This CDR3 has 16 amino acids. CDR3 protein: CASSQRGQGAGETQYF. The CDR3 DNA reads as TGCGCCAGCAGCCAACGCGGACAGGGGGCCGGCGAGACCCAGTACTTC.

This clone was detected only once. V is TRBV29-1 and J is TRBJ1-1; possible D gene TRBD1, 5 bases. CDR1 and CDR2 (germline): SQVTM, ANQGSEA. Trimming took 7 bases from V and 4 from J, leaving 13 bases between them. The CDR3 extends over 12 amino acids. The chain's CDR3 is CSGGRAVTEAFF. Written as DNA, the CDR3 is TGCAGCGGGGGCAGGGCGGTCACTGAAGCTTTCTTT.

V gene TRBV29-1 combines with J gene TRBJ1-5, with D unclear. In germline, CDR1 is SQVTM, CDR2 ANQGSEA. Trimming took off 4 bases at V and 5 bases at J, with 18 bases between the two ends. This CDR3 is 15 amino acids long. CDR3 in DNA: TGCAGCGTTGGATTTCTGGCAGAAAAAGATCAGCCCCAGCATTTT. Translating it yields CSVGFLAEKDQPQHF.

The gene calls are TRBV11-2 and TRBJ1-2, with D possibly matching TRBD1 (6 bases). There are 14 residues in the CDR3. Trimming removed 5 bases from V and 6 bases from J, with 16 bases in between. Germline lookup yields CDR1 SGHAT and CDR2 FQNNGV. Written as DNA, the CDR3 is TGTGCCAGCAGCCCATTTATAAGGGGGGATGGCTACACCTTC. This sequence encodes CASSPFIRGDGYTF.

The chain joins TRBV23-1 to TRBJ2-3; D is unresolved. TRBV23-1 is reported as an ORF; its role is uncertain. The V and J ends lost 2 bases and 2 bases respectively, with 14 bases between them. This CDR3 has 16 residues. The CDR3 loop is CASSQGRYLPTDTQYF. The CDR3 DNA reads as TGCGCCAGCAGTCAAGGACGTTATTTACCCACAGATACGCAGTATTTT.

This chain connects TRBV20-1 to TRBJ2-7, with D unclear. Germline V CDR1 and CDR2: DFQATT, SNEGSKA (reference sequence). The CDR3 loop spans 11 amino acids. V was cut by 6 bases and J by 2 bases, with 8 bases left in between. The CDR3: CSADTTYEQYF. CDR3 sequence (DNA): TGCAGTGCCGACACGACCTACGAGCAGTACTTC.

The table lists this clone with many counts. This chain connects TRBV4-1 to TRBJ2-1; 12 bases are a match to TRBD1. Trimming at V came to 2 bases and at J to 4 bases, leaving 6 bases not matched to a gene. Germline CDR1 MGHRA, CDR2 YSYEKL. The CDR3 has 17 amino acids. The CDR3 is CASSQNPGQGAYNEQFF. CDR3 DNA: TGCGCCAGCAGCCAAAATCCGGGACAGGGGGCGTACAATGAGCAGTTCTTC.

The chain couples TRBV29-1 to TRBJ1-2, with 7 bases lining up with TRBD1. The V segment lost 7 bases and the J segment 4 bases; nucleotides outside the gene matches: 9. The CDR3 totals 13 residues. CDR1 and CDR2 from the germline V gene are SQVTM and ANQGSEA. The CDR3 reads CSADRVGGYGYTF. The CDR3 nucleotides are TGCAGCGCCGACAGGGTGGGGGGCTATGGCTACACCTTC.

The V gene is TRBV11-3, the J gene TRBJ2-1, with no clear D. The V gene's germline CDR1 is SGHNT and CDR2 YENEEA. CDR3 size: 15 residues. The V end was cut by 3 bases, the J end by 2 bases, with 11 bases between. The CDR3 loop is CASSFGVSPYNEQFF. CDR3 DNA sequence: TGTGCCAGCAGCTTTGGGGTTTCCCCCTACAATGAGCAGTTCTTC.

The chain employs TRBV27 and TRBJ2-1; 9 positions match TRBD2. The CDR3 covers 14 residues. The trim removed 8 bases at V and 6 bases at J, leaving 8 bases unmatched. Germline assignment: CDR1 MNHEY and CDR2 SMNVEV (reference sequence). The CDR3 sequence: CASGSGRGGNEQFF. The CDR3 DNA sequence: TGTGCCAGCGGTAGCGGGAGAGGGGGCAATGAGCAGTTCTTC.

Points on this clone: A far larger clone is off by one base, so a read error is likely. This sequence joins TRBV7-9 and TRBJ2-3, with a possible D match to TRBD2 (5 bases). Germline loops: CDR1 SEHNR, CDR2 FQNEAQ (reference sequence). The V end lost 2 bases, the J end lost 5 bases, and 8 bases lay between the germline ends. This CDR3 contains 13 residues. The CDR3 nucleotides read TGTGCCAGCAGCTTAAACGCGGGAGATACGCAGTATTTT. Translating gives CASSLNAGDTQYF. Based on the CDR3 plus reference TRBV7-9 and TRBJ2-3, the full variable domain is DTGVSQNPRHKITKRGQNVTFRCDPISEHNRLYWYRQTLGQGPEFLTYFQNEAQLEKSRLLSDRFSAERPKGSFSTLEIQRTEQGDSAMYLCASSLNAGDTQYFGPGTRLTVL.

The V gene is TRBV5-1, the J gene TRBJ2-5; D gene unclear. V was pared by 5 bases and J by 1 base, with 12 bases between. This CDR3 has 14 residues. The V gene's germline CDR1 is SGHRS and CDR2 YFSETQ. The chain's CDR3 is CASSRWQSQETQYF. The CDR3 nucleotides are TGCGCCAGCAGTCGATGGCAGTCCCAAGAGACCCAGTACTTC.

The chain uses TRBV7-6 and TRBJ2-1, with 7 positions matching TRBD2. With 5 bases clipped from V and 2 bases from J, the junction kept 9 bases outside the gene matches. Germline V gene sequence: CDR1 SGHVS, CDR2 FNYEAQ. The CDR3 extends over 16 amino acids. CDR3 DNA sequence: TGTGCCAGCAGCGCATCTAGCGGAGGGACCTACAATGAGCAGTTCTTC. Its translation: CASSASSGGTYNEQFF.

The chain couples TRBV19 to TRBJ1-3, with a weak D call TRBD1 (5 bases). V gave up 5 bases and J gave up 4 bases, with 9 bases separating them. Germline V lookup: CDR1 LNHDA, CDR2 SQIVND (reference sequence). This CDR3 has 13 residues. In DNA form, the CDR3 reads TGTGCCAGTAGTGCTGGGGCAGGAAACACCATATATTTT. Protein sequence: CASSAGAGNTIYF.

This chain joins TRBV18 and TRBJ1-2; 10 bases are a match to TRBD1. Germline V gene lookup returns CDR1 KGHSH and CDR2 LQKENI. CDR3 length: 15 amino acids. V lost 5 bases, J lost 5 bases, and 8 bases stayed unmatched. In DNA, the CDR3 is TGTGCCAGCTCAACTCGACAGGGGGCTGGGTATGGCTACACCTTC. Encoded protein: CASSTRQGAGYGYTF.